The following is a TCR beta chain sequence with its context. Its antigen is not known. Measured with immunoSEQ multiplex PCR; TCRdb has only the in-frame clones, and not every one. The repertoire holds 150,000 to 200,000 clones, with about 93% as singletons. The sample comes from a study of T cell responses to AZD1222 COVID-19 vaccine. CDR3 length: 12 residues. The V end lost 3 bases, the J end lost 5 bases, and 6 bases lay between the germline ends. Study-level findings and limits: Females outnumbered males among donors, who were mostly white British; clonal diversity was possibly underestimated.

This material consisted of peripheral blood, taken 28 days after the second AZD1222 dose. The chain carries TRBV12-3 or TRBV12-4 and TRBJ2-3; no clear D gene. This clonotype was obtained from an adult who received the AZD1222 COVID-19 vaccine. CDR3 DNA: TGTGCCAGCAGTTTCAAGGGAGATACGCAGTATTTT. Its protein is CASSFKGDTQYF.